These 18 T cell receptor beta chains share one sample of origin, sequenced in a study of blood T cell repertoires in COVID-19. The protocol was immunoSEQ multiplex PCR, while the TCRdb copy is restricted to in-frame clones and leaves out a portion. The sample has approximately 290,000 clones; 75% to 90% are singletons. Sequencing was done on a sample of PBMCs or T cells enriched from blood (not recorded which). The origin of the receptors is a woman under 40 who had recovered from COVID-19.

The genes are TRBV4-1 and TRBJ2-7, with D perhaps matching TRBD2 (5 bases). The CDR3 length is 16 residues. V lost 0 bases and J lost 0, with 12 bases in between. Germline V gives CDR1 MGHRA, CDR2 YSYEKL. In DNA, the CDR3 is TGCGCCAGCAGCCAAGATGTGGAGGCCTACTCCTACGAGCAGTACTTC. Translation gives CASSQDVEAYSYEQYF.

CDR3 nucleotide sequence: TGCGCCAGCACCCTTGCGGGGGCGGGGAGCGGCTACACCTTC. It codes for CASTLAGAGSGYTF. The chain employs TRBV5-1 and TRBJ1-2, with D possibly being TRBD1 (6 bases). V dropped 6 bases and J dropped 8 bases, with 20 bases sitting between them. Germline V lookup: CDR1 SGHRS, CDR2 YFSETQ. The CDR3 consists of 14 residues.

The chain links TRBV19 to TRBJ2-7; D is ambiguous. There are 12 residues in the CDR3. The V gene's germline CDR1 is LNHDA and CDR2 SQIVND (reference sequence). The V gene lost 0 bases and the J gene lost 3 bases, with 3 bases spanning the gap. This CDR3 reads CASSIDSYEQYF. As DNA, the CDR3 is TGTGCCAGTAGTATAGACAGCTACGAGCAGTACTTC. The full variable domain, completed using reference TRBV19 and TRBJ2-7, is DGGITQSPKYLFRKEGQNVTLSCEQNLNHDAMYWYRQDPGQGLRLIYYSQIVNDFQKGDIAEGYSVSREKKESFPLTVTSAQKNPTAFYLCASSIDSYEQYFGPGTRLTVT.

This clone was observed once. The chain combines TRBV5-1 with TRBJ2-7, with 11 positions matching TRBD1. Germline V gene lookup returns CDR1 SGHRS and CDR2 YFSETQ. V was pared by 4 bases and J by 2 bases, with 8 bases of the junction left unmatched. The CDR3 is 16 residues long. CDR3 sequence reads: CASSNSPGQGAYEQYF. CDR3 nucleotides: TGCGCCAGCAGCAACTCACCGGGACAGGGGGCCTACGAGCAGTACTTC. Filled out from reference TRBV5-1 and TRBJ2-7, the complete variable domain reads KAGVTQTPRYLIKTRGQQVTLSCSPISGHRSVSWYQQTPGQGLQFLFEYFSETQRNKGNFPGRFSGRQFSNSRSEMNVSTLELGDSALYLCASSNSPGQGAYEQYFGPGTRLTVT.

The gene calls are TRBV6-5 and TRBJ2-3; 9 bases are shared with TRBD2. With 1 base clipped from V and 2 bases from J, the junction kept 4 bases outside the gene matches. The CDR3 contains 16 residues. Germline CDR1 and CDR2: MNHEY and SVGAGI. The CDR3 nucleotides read TGTGCCAGCAGTTACTTAGCGGGAGTGCACACAGATACGCAGTATTTT. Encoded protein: CASSYLAGVHTDTQYF.

CDR3 coding DNA: TGTGCCAGCAGTGCCGAGGGGGCGCGGTACATTCAGTACTTC. As protein: CASSAEGARYIQYF. The V and J genes are TRBV25-1 and TRBJ2-4; the match to TRBD1 covers 7 bases. The CDR3 length is 14 residues. Germline V gives CDR1 MGHDK, CDR2 SYGVNS. The trim removed 4 bases at V and 8 bases at J, leaving 8 bases unmatched.

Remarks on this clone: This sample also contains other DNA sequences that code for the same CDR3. CDR3 in DNA: TGCGCCAGCAGCTTGGGACAGGGTGCTGGCTACACCTTC. Its translation: CASSLGQGAGYTF. This chain links TRBV5-1 with TRBJ1-2; the match to TRBD1 covers 7 bases. The V gene's germline CDR1 is SGHRS and CDR2 YFSETQ. The CDR3 sequence is 13 residues long. J was trimmed by 7 bases and V by 0 bases; bases with no gene match: 3.

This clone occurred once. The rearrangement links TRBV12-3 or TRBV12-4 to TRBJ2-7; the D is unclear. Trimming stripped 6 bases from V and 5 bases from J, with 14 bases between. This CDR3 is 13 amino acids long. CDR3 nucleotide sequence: TGTGCCAGCAGCTCAGGAAGGTTCAACGAGCAGTACTTC. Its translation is CASSSGRFNEQYF.

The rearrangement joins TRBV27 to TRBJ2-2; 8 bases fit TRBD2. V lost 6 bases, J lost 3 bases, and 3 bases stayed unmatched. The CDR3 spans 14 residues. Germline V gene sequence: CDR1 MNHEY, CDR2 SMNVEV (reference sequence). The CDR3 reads CASRRGDYTGELFF. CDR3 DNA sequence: TGTGCCAGCAGGCGGGGGGACTACACCGGGGAGCTGTTTTTT.

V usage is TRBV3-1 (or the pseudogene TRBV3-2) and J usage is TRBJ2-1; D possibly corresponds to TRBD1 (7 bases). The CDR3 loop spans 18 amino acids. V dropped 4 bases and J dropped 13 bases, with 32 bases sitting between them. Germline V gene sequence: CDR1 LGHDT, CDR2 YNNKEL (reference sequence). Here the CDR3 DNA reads TGTGCCAGCAGCCCACCCTACAACCGCAGGGGGATAGCGGCGTTCCAGTTCTTC. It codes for CASSPPYNRRGIAAFQFF.

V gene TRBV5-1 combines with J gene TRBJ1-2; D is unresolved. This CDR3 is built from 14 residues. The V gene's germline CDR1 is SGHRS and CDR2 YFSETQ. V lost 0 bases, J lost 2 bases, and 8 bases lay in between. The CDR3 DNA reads TGCGCCAGCAGCTTGGCCTCGGAGAACTATGGCTACACCTTC. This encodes CASSLASENYGYTF.

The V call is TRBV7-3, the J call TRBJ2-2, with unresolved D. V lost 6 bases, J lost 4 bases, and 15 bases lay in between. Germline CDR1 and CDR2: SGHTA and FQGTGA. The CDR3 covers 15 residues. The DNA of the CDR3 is TGTGCCAGCAGACTAACCCCCGCAGCCACCGGGGAGCTGTTTTTT. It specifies CASRLTPAATGELFF.

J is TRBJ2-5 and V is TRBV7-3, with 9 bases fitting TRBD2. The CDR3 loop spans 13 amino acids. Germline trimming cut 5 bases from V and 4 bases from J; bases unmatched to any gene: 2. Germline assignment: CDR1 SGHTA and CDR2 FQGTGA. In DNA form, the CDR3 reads TGTGCCAGCAGCCCGCGGGAGGGAGAGACCCAGTACTTC. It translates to CASSPREGETQYF.

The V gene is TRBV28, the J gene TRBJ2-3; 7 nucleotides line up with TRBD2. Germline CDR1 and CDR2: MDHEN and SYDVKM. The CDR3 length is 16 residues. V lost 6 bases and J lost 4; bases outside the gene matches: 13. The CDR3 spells CASRPSAGTVADTQYF. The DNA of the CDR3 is TGTGCCAGCAGACCCTCAGCGGGAACGGTGGCAGATACGCAGTATTTT. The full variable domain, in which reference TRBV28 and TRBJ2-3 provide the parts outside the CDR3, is DVKVTQSSRYLVKRTGEKVFLECVQDMDHENMFWYRQDPGLGLRLIYFSYDVKMKEKGDIPEGYSVSREKKERFSLILESASTNQTSMYLCASRPSAGTVADTQYFGPGTRLTVL.

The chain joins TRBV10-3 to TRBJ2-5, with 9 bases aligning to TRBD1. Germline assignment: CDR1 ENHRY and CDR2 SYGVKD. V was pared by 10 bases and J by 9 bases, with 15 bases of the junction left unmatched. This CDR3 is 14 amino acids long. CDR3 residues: CATASRTGESAQYF. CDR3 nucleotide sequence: TGTGCCACCGCGTCGCGGACAGGGGAATCGGCCCAGTACTTC.

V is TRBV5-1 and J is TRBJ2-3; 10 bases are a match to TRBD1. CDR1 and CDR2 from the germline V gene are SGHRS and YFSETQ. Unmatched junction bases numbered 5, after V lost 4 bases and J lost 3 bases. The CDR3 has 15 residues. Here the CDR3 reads CASSVRTGGTDTQYF. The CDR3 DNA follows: TGCGCCAGCAGCGTTCGGACAGGGGGAACAGATACGCAGTATTTT.

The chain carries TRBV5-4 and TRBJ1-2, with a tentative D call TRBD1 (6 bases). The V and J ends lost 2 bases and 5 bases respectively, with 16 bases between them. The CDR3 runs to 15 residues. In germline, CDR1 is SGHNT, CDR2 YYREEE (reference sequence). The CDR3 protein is CASSLGSGHKYGYTF. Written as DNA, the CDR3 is TGTGCCAGCAGCTTAGGCTCGGGACACAAGTATGGCTACACCTTC.

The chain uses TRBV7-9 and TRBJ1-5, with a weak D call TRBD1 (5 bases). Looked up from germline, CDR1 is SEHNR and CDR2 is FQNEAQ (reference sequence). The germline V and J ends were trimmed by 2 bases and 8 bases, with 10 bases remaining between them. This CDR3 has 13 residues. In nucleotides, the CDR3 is TGTGCCAGCAGCTTAAGGGGTGGGGAGCCCCAGCATTTT. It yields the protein CASSLRGGEPQHF.